This is a list of T cell receptor beta chains from one sample in a study of T-cell reconstitution after alpha-beta-depleted transplantation in children. Using its own MiXCR run on the PCR reads, TCRdb lists one record per CDR3 protein. Of 200,000 to 250,000 distinct CDR3 sequences in the sample, about 7% were seen once. The source was PBMCs, collected before TCRalphabeta/CD19-depleted stem cell transplant. Receptor source: a boy aged 2-9 years with acute lymphoblastic leukemia, due to receive a stem cell transplant. The CDR3 runs from the conserved cysteine through the conserved F or W. A D gene is named only where the DNA matches it firmly. Where a row states a size, it is once, few, many or the class of an expanded clone; other rows omit it.

clone_size: many
j_call: TRBJ2-1
v_call: TRBV4-3
d_call: TRBD1
cdr3_nt: TGCGCCAGCAGCAACCGGGACAGGGGGCCAAATGAGCAGTTCTTC
cdr3_aa: CASSNRDRGPNEQFF

clone_size: many
j_call: TRBJ1-1
v_call: TRBV28
d_call: -
cdr3_nt: TGTGCCAGCAGTTATGGGAAAAACACTGAAGCTTTCTTT
cdr3_aa: CASSYGKNTEAFF

clone_size: many
j_call: TRBJ1-2
v_call: TRBV29-1
d_call: TRBD1
cdr3_nt: TGCAGCGAAGGGACAGGGGAGGGCTACACCTTC
cdr3_aa: CSEGTGEGYTF

clone_size: few
j_call: TRBJ2-7
v_call: TRBV6-6
d_call: TRBD2
cdr3_nt: TGTGCCAGCAGTTGGGCCGGGAGGGATGAGCAGTACTTC
cdr3_aa: CASSWAGRDEQYF

clone_size: few
j_call: TRBJ2-2
v_call: TRBV28
d_call: -
cdr3_nt: TGTGCCAGCAGTTCCCTACGGCAGGGAACCGGGGAGCTGTTTTTT
cdr3_aa: CASSSLRQGTGELFF

clone_size: many
j_call: TRBJ2-1
v_call: TRBV12-3/TRBV12-4
d_call: TRBD1
cdr3_nt: TGTGCCAGCAGGAGACAGGGGTTTAACAATGAGCAGTTCTTC
cdr3_aa: CASRRQGFNNEQFF

clone_size: many
j_call: TRBJ1-6
v_call: TRBV4-3
d_call: -
cdr3_nt: TGCGCCAGCAGACTGGACAGAGCTAATTCACCCCTCCACTTT
cdr3_aa: CASRLDRANSPLHF

clone_size: many
j_call: TRBJ2-7
v_call: TRBV11-2
d_call: -
cdr3_nt: TGTGCCAGCAGCTTAGTGGGGTCTCAGGGGAGACTTTGGCAGTACTTC
cdr3_aa: CASSLVGSQGRLWQYF

clone_size: many
j_call: TRBJ1-6
v_call: TRBV5-1
d_call: -
cdr3_nt: TGCGCCAGCAGCTTCGGGGAGGGTTCACCCCTCCACTTT
cdr3_aa: CASSFGEGSPLHF

clone_size: many
j_call: TRBJ2-1
v_call: TRBV7-9
d_call: -
cdr3_nt: TGTGCCAGCAGCTTAGATCGGTTCGGCCACAATGAGCAGTTCTTC
cdr3_aa: CASSLDRFGHNEQFF

clone_size: many
j_call: TRBJ2-6
v_call: TRBV5-1
d_call: -
cdr3_nt: TGCGCCAGCAGCTTAGGCAACGTCCTGACTTTC
cdr3_aa: CASSLGNVLTF

clone_size: -
j_call: TRBJ2-5
v_call: TRBV4-3
d_call: -
cdr3_nt: TGCGCCAGCAGCCAAGGGGCGCGCGTACGGAAGACCCAGTACTTC
cdr3_aa: CASSQGARVRKTQYF

clone_size: -
j_call: TRBJ2-6
v_call: TRBV20-1
d_call: TRBD1
cdr3_nt: TGCAGTGCTCCCGGGACAGGGAAATCTGGGGCCAACGTCCTGACTTTC
cdr3_aa: CSAPGTGKSGANVLTF

clone_size: -
j_call: TRBJ1-2
v_call: TRBV29-1
d_call: -
cdr3_nt: TGCAGCGTGAAACCTGGAGGGGCGAACTATGGCTACACCTTC
cdr3_aa: CSVKPGGANYGYTF

clone_size: -
j_call: TRBJ1-2
v_call: TRBV28
d_call: -
cdr3_nt: TGTGCCAGCAGTCCGGGGGGAGTTACCTATGGCTACACCTTC
cdr3_aa: CASSPGGVTYGYTF

clone_size: many
j_call: TRBJ2-1
v_call: TRBV4-3
d_call: -
cdr3_nt: TGCGCCAGCAGCCAAGATCATGGACTGAGCACCTACAATGAGCAGTTCTTC
cdr3_aa: CASSQDHGLSTYNEQFF

clone_size: many
j_call: TRBJ2-1
v_call: TRBV11-3
d_call: -
cdr3_nt: TGTGCCAGCAGCCCAGGGGGAGGGGGGGTATCCTACAATGAGCAGTTCTTC
cdr3_aa: CASSPGGGGVSYNEQFF

clone_size: many
j_call: TRBJ2-7
v_call: TRBV12-3/TRBV12-4
d_call: -
cdr3_nt: TGTGCCAGCAGACCAACAGGGAAGAGCTCCTACGAGCAGTACTTC
cdr3_aa: CASRPTGKSSYEQYF

clone_size: -
j_call: TRBJ2-6
v_call: TRBV28
d_call: TRBD1
cdr3_nt: TGTGCCAGCAGAGGACAGGCGCAGTTCTCTGGGGCCAACGTCCTGACTTTC
cdr3_aa: CASRGQAQFSGANVLTF

clone_size: many
j_call: TRBJ2-1
v_call: TRBV6-2/TRBV6-3
d_call: TRBD2
cdr3_nt: TGTGCCAGCAGTTACTGGCGGGAGAACGAGCAGTTCTTC
cdr3_aa: CASSYWRENEQFF

clone_size: many
j_call: TRBJ1-5
v_call: TRBV27
d_call: -
cdr3_nt: TGTGCCAGCAGTTTCGGGGGTAGCAATCAGCCCCAGCATTTT
cdr3_aa: CASSFGGSNQPQHF

clone_size: few
j_call: TRBJ1-2
v_call: TRBV5-4
d_call: -
cdr3_nt: TGTGCCAGCAGCTTATCGGGTGTGGATGGCTACACCTTC
cdr3_aa: CASSLSGVDGYTF

clone_size: many
j_call: TRBJ2-2
v_call: TRBV5-1
d_call: TRBD2
cdr3_nt: TGCGCCAGCAGCTCGGGACTATCGGGAGGAAACACCGGGGAGCTGTTTTTT
cdr3_aa: CASSSGLSGGNTGELFF

clone_size: few
j_call: TRBJ2-1
v_call: TRBV7-9
d_call: TRBD2
cdr3_nt: TGTGCCAGCAGTTACACTAGCGCCTCCTACAATGAGCAGTTCTTC
cdr3_aa: CASSYTSASYNEQFF

clone_size: few
j_call: TRBJ2-2
v_call: TRBV7-2
d_call: TRBD1
cdr3_nt: TGTGCCAGCAGCTTAGTCGGTGCCCGGACAGGGACCGGGGAGCTGTTTTTT
cdr3_aa: CASSLVGARTGTGELFF

clone_size: -
j_call: TRBJ2-5
v_call: TRBV5-1
d_call: -
cdr3_nt: TGCGCCAGCAGCTTGGCAGGGGTTCGCAAAGAGACCCAGTACTTC
cdr3_aa: CASSLAGVRKETQYF

clone_size: many
j_call: TRBJ1-1
v_call: TRBV28
d_call: -
cdr3_nt: TGTGCCAGCAGTTCCTCCGGGACACTAAACACTGAAGCTTTCTTT
cdr3_aa: CASSSSGTLNTEAFF

clone_size: many
j_call: TRBJ2-2
v_call: TRBV5-4
d_call: TRBD2
cdr3_nt: TGTGCTAGCCACGGGACTAGCGGGAACACCGGGGAGCTGTTTTTT
cdr3_aa: CASHGTSGNTGELFF

clone_size: many
j_call: TRBJ2-7
v_call: TRBV20-1
d_call: -
cdr3_nt: TGCAGTGCTAGAGCACTAGTGAACGCCTACGAGCAGTACTTC
cdr3_aa: CSARALVNAYEQYF

clone_size: many
j_call: TRBJ2-2
v_call: TRBV2
d_call: -
cdr3_nt: TGTGCCAGCACTCCTTCTGTCACCGGGGAGCTGTTTTTT
cdr3_aa: CASTPSVTGELFF

clone_size: many
j_call: TRBJ2-1
v_call: TRBV29-1
d_call: TRBD2
cdr3_nt: TGCAGCGCGGGACTAGCGGGGGGACCCTCCTACAATGAGCAGTTCTTC
cdr3_aa: CSAGLAGGPSYNEQFF

clone_size: many
j_call: TRBJ1-1
v_call: TRBV7-2
d_call: -
cdr3_nt: TGTGCCAGCAGCTTAGTGAGCCCTGAAGCTTTCTTT
cdr3_aa: CASSLVSPEAFF